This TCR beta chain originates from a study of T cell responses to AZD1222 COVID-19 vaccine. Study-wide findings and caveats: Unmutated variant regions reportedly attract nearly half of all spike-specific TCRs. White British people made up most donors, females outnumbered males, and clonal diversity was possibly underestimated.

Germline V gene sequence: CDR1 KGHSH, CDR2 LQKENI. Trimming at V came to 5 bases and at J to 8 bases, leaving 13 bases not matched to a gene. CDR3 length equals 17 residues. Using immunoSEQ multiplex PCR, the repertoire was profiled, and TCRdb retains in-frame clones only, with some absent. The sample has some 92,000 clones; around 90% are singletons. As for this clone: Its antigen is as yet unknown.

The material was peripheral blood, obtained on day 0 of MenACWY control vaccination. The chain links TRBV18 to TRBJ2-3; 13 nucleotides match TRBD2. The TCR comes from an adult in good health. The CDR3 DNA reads TGTGCCAGCTCAACCAGCGGGACTAGCGGGACCTGGGGTACGCAGTATTTT. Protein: CASSTSGTSGTWGTQYF.